This TCR beta chain emerged from a study of Graves' ophthalmopathy and Graves' hyperthyroidism. Study in general: Untreated patients at initial diagnosis provided peripheral blood.

This clonotype was picked up many times. Per the germline V gene, CDR1 is LGHNA and CDR2 is YNFKEQ. The V and J ends lost 4 bases and 0 bases, in that order; junction bases with no gene match: 13. This CDR3 has 19 residues. RNA transcripts were the source from which TCR beta CDR3 regions were amplified. HTBI primers primed a first-round RT-PCR, and a second-round multiplex PCR followed. TCRdb passed the multiplex PCR reads through MiXCR, listing each CDR3 protein once. This sample has about 400,000 distinct CDR3 sequences, with around a fifth found just once. By definition, stable hyperthyroidism involved no ophthalmopathy within 18 months of follow-up. Each hyperthyroidism patient was newly diagnosed, with under 2 months' duration, and aged 18 to 65. Other autoimmune diseases, uncontrolled infections, pregnancy or lactation ruled patients out of participation.

The sample comprised peripheral blood. The rearrangement joins TRBV4-2 to TRBJ2-3; 10 positions match TRBD2. The sequence derives from a woman aged 18-29 years with stable Graves' hyperthyroidism. The CDR3 coding sequence is TGTGCCAGCAGCCCCGGCCCGGGAGCGGGAGGGCCGAGCACAGATACGCAGTATTTT. This gives the protein CASSPGPGAGGPSTDTQYF.